The T cell receptor beta chain under discussion was sequenced for a study of T cell responses to AZD1222 COVID-19 vaccine. As for this clone: Its specificity is unknown.

V was pared by 2 bases and J by 8 bases, with 13 bases between. Germline assignment: CDR1 LGHNA and CDR2 YNFKEQ. The CDR3 contains 15 residues. Assay used: immunoSEQ multiplex PCR; TCRdb lists only in-frame clones, some missing. This sample carries 130,000 or so clones, 70% to 90% of them seen once, and the ten largest clones take just under 9.5%. Study-wide results and limits: Clonal diversity may have been underestimated in mostly white British donors. Rises in breadth and depth of Spike-specific TCRs came after two AZD1222 doses. Reportedly, close to half of spike-specific TCRs are directed against unmutated variant regions.

The genes are TRBV4-2 and TRBJ1-6; D ambiguous. The TCR was taken from an adult in good health. The material was peripheral blood, obtained on day 0 of AZD1222 vaccination. DNA for the CDR3: TGTGCCAGCAGCCAACTAGACGGATGGGATTCACCCCTCCACTTT. Translated: CASSQLDGWDSPLHF.